Sequencing of this TCR beta chain was carried out in a study of robustness of blood B and T cell sequencing (dated by TCRdb to 2016 to 2019). A note on the overall study: The goal of the study was to find out how much peripheral blood is required to reliably describe the TCRbeta and IgG repertoires of an individual. TCRbeta and IgG repertoires were quantified in each of the approximately 9 independently drawn blood samples. As technical replicates, two replicate TCRbeta cDNA libraries were prepared from one shared RNA pool derived from a single 10 ml draw. The paper's findings and limits, for the study overall: The 1,000 most abundant TCRbeta clonotypes from the pooled draws were found in every single 10 ml sample. The TCRbeta rarefaction curves did not fully level off, which suggests either under-sequencing or many low-abundance clonotypes. Of the top 10,000 TCRbeta clonotypes in one technical replicate library, 90% to 95% were also found in the other technical replicate library. Immediate fractionation was required for EDTA tubes, so the use of EDTA tubes in multi-site collections was limited. When 3 or 4 tubes (about 29-40 ml blood) were combined, saturation was approached in coverage of the top 10,000 TCRbeta clonotypes. Pooling tubes did not increase the overlap of rare TCRbeta clonotypes, which implies that much larger blood volumes would be needed to capture rare TCRbeta clonotypes. Evidence of cross-contamination, likely resulting from batch processing, was observed in one pair of TCRbeta libraries, and the UMI-sequence pairs shared between the two libraries were removed.

Library preparation employed PCR. The instrument was an Illumina MiSeq. cDNA was synthesized with SMARTScribe reverse transcriptase and a 5' template-switch oligo that added a universal priming site. The template-switch oligo carried a 12-nucleotide random unique molecular identifier (UMI) that tagged each cDNA molecule. Chain-specific reverse primers targeted TCRbeta transcripts during reverse transcription. Leftover template-switch adapters were removed by uracil DNA glycosylase treatment, and cDNA was purified using a Qiagen MinElute kit. The first PCR ran for approximately 20 cycles with KAPA HiFi HotStart ReadyMix and step-out primers, divided among four 50 microliter reactions. First-round PCR products were gel-purified before further amplification. Illumina Nextera adapters were attached in a second PCR of roughly 8 cycles, and the libraries were then purified and pooled. A 50-nucleotide 5' read captured the UMI barcode for each TCRbeta molecule. The original methods were these. Reads were grouped by UMI into consensus reads using the MIGEC toolkit. PEAR was used to merge forward and reverse consensus reads, producing the final reads. Identical UMI-sequence pairs shared across libraries were treated as cross-sample contamination and removed by a custom decontamination script. MIGMAP, a wrapper around IgBLAST, was used for V(D)J assignment and CDR3 extraction. A TCR clonotype was defined by an identical V gene, J gene and CDR3 amino acid sequence; no sequencing was done for CDR1 and CDR2. TCRdb applied fastp at Q25 and MiXCR to the public reads, then kept only in-frame beta chains. Records with the same CDR3 protein are collapsed into one entry carrying the most frequent genes and DNA. TCRdb's processing, not the authors', yielded these V and J calls. The sample table holds more than 3,000 distinct CDR3 sequences, of which around 50% were seen once. Roughly a quarter of the sample comes from the top ten.

TCRbeta repertoires were measured from mRNA instead of genomic DNA, an approach that captures expressed receptors. Leukocytes from the buffy coat were collected into Trizol, and RNA was extracted using the Direct-zol RNA MiniPrep Plus kit with no cell sorting. EDTA blood tubes were centrifuged immediately at 4°C to separate plasma, buffy coat and red blood cells. This clonotype was observed a handful of times. Its antigen has not been determined. The record has no base qualities; no much larger clone is one base away. This receptor was obtained from a human donor in good health. The sequencing sample was made of peripheral blood.

CDR3 reads: CATSVGDYGYTF. The bases read TGTGCCACCAGTGTCGGGGACTATGGCTACACCTTC. The receptor chain draws on TRBV24-1 and TRBJ1-2, with no D gene named confidently. The V and J ends are trimmed by 5 bases and 3 bases, leaving 6 bases between them. The germline V gene supplies CDR1 KGHDR and CDR2 SFDVKD. Counted from cysteine to phenylalanine, this CDR3 has 12 amino acids. Here the CDR3 DNA is all that survives: 36 bases in frame from base 1.